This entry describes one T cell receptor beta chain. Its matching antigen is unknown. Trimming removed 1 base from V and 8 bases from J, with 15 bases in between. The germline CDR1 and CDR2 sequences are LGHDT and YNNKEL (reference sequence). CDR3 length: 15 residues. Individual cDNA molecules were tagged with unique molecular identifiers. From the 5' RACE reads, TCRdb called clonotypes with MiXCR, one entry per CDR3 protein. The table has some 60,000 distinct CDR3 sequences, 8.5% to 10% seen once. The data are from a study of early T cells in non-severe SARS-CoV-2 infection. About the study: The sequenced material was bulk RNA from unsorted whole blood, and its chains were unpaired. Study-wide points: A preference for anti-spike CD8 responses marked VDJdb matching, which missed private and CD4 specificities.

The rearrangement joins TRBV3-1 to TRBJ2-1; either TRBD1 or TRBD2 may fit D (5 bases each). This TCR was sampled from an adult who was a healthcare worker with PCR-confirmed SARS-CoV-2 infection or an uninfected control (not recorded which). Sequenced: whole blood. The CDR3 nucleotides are TGTGCCAGCAGCCAAGTAAAGGGGACCTATTATGAGCAGTTCTTC. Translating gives CASSQVKGTYYEQFF.